Below are 16 T cell receptor beta chains sequenced from a single sample in a study of cytomegalovirus exposure and HLA in healthy donors. Primers included in the PCR were 60 Vbeta and 13 Jbeta primers. Some clones are missing from TCRdb's copy, which holds only in-frame ones; the method was immunoSEQ multiplex PCR. The sample lists over 150,000 clones; about 77% were seen once. Sequencing was done on a sample of PBMCs. The receptors originated from a woman between 25 and 40 years old in good health and CMV-seronegative.

This sequence joins TRBV5-1 and TRBJ2-7; the D is unclear. From germline, CDR1 is SGHRS and CDR2 YFSETQ. CDR3 length equals 12 residues. Trimming took 5 bases from V and 3 from J, leaving 9 bases between them. The CDR3 nucleotides are TGCGCCAGCAGATTCGACAACTACGAGCAGTACTTC. The encoded protein is CASRFDNYEQYF.

This clone was seen a handful of times. J is TRBJ1-1 and V is TRBV10-3, with no clear D. V was trimmed by 8 bases and J by 5 bases, leaving 15 bases between them. The germline V gene has CDR1 ENHRY and CDR2 SYGVKD. The CDR3 is 13 amino acids. CDR3 sequence reads: CAIGVIPETEAFF. CDR3 in DNA: TGTGCCATCGGAGTTATACCGGAGACTGAAGCTTTCTTT.

The chain combines TRBV4-1 with TRBJ1-1; D may be TRBD1 (6 bases). Germline V lookup: CDR1 MGHRA, CDR2 YSYEKL. This CDR3 is built from 14 residues. V dropped 3 bases and J dropped 1 base, with 9 bases sitting between them. This CDR3 reads CASSQAQGNTEAFF. CDR3 sequence (DNA): TGCGCCAGCAGCCAGGCACAGGGGAACACTGAAGCTTTCTTT.

The chain joins TRBV2 to TRBJ2-5; 7 bases are shared with TRBD1. The CDR3 sequence is 16 residues long. Germline loops: CDR1 SNHLY, CDR2 FYNNEI. J was trimmed by 2 bases and V by 6 bases; bases with no gene match: 12. The CDR3 nucleotides are TGTGCCAGCAGAAGATCGAGACAGGGACATCAAGAGACCCAGTACTTC. Translated: CASRRSRQGHQETQYF.

This clone was detected a few times. V gene TRBV5-1 combines with J gene TRBJ2-3, with D possibly being TRBD2 (5 bases). Per germline, CDR1 SGHRS and CDR2 YFSETQ. The V and J ends lost 3 bases and 5 bases respectively, with 10 bases between them. The length of the CDR3 is 13 residues. DNA for the CDR3: TGCGCCAGCAGCTACGGGGTTTTAGATACGCAGTATTTT. Translated, it gives CASSYGVLDTQYF.

The chain couples TRBV10-3 to TRBJ2-2; D ambiguous. V was shortened by 6 bases and J by 5 bases, with 7 bases between the two germline ends. The CDR3 loop spans 12 amino acids. Germline-derived CDR1 and CDR2 are ENHRY and SYGVKD. The CDR3 nucleotides are TGTGCCATCAGAGTAGTAACCGGGGAGCTGTTTTTT. This codes for CAIRVVTGELFF.

The chain couples TRBV14 to TRBJ2-5; 9 positions match TRBD1. With the DNA end fitting TRBJ2-7 better, the J assignment may be wrong. Looked up from germline, CDR1 is SGHDN and CDR2 is FVKESK. The CDR3 runs 13 residues. The CDR3 sequence is CASSRDRAYEQYF. CDR3 nucleotides: TGTGCCAGCAGCCGGGACAGGGCGTACGAGCAGTACTTC.

The chain recombines TRBV5-5 with TRBJ1-1, with unresolved D. V was clipped by 4 bases and J by 3 bases, with 13 bases between them. The CDR3 contains 14 residues. CDR1 and CDR2 (germline): SGHKS, YYEKEE (reference sequence). CDR3 nucleotide sequence: TGTGCCAGCAGCCCCCTGCGGAGGGACACTGAAGCTTTCTTT. This gives the protein CASSPLRRDTEAFF.

This clone has more than one count but fewer than ten. The chain carries TRBV6-1 and TRBJ1-6; no reliable D call. Trimming shortened V by 7 bases and J by 8 bases, and 15 bases separated the two germline ends. The CDR3 has 14 amino acids. Germline assignment: CDR1 MNHNS and CDR2 SASEGT. This CDR3 is CASKFPLAYSPLHF. DNA of the CDR3: TGTGCCAGCAAATTTCCGCTGGCTTATTCACCCCTCCACTTT.

The gene calls are TRBV4-2 and TRBJ2-7, with TRBD2 matching over 7 bases. Germline trimming cut 4 bases from V and 3 bases from J; bases unmatched to any gene: 6. The CDR3 runs 14 residues. Germline values: CDR1 LGHNA, CDR2 YNFKEQ. CDR3 amino acids: CASSPGGIFYEQYF. In DNA, the CDR3 is TGTGCCAGCAGCCCCGGGGGGATATTCTACGAGCAGTACTTC.

The V gene is TRBV19, the J gene TRBJ2-5, with 8 bases aligning to TRBD2. The CDR3 is made up of 15 amino acids. Germline V lookup: CDR1 LNHDA, CDR2 SQIVND (reference sequence). Trimming took 7 bases from V and 4 from J; bases not matched to a gene: 11. CDR3 amino acids: CASTLSWTSRETQYF. The CDR3 DNA reads TGTGCCAGTACTTTATCCTGGACTAGCCGAGAGACCCAGTACTTC.

The chain joins TRBV25-1 to TRBJ1-1; 7 bases fit TRBD1. The V and J ends lost 5 bases and 3 bases, in that order; junction bases with no gene match: 9. Looked up from germline, CDR1 is MGHDK and CDR2 is SYGVNS. This CDR3 contains 15 residues. The CDR3 DNA reads TGTGCCAGCAGTTCCGACAGGGAGTCGGACACTGAAGCTTTCTTT. Its translation is CASSSDRESDTEAFF.

This clone came up once. The CDR3 sequence is CSQGDPEYF. The CDR3 region has the DNA TGCAGTCAGGGGGATCCGGAGTATTTT. The chain joins TRBV29-1 to TRBJ2-3; TRBD1 matches at 7 bases. The CDR3 consists of 9 residues. Germline V lookup: CDR1 SQVTM, CDR2 ANQGSEA.

The V gene is TRBV4-2, the J gene TRBJ2-7; TRBD1 might be the D (6 bases). CDR1 and CDR2 from the germline V gene are LGHNA and YNFKEQ. V was shortened by 1 base and J by 0 bases, with 13 bases between the two germline ends. This CDR3 contains 16 residues. The CDR3 bases are TGTGCCAGCAGCCAAGCCGGACAGACGAGCTCCTACGAGCAGTACTTC. Translation: CASSQAGQTSSYEQYF.

This clone was seen only a few times. The chain recombines TRBV10-3 with TRBJ1-1; D is undetermined. The CDR3 covers 13 residues. Germline V gene data show CDR1 as ENHRY and CDR2 as SYGVKD. The V end was cut by 5 bases, the J end by 1 base, with 8 bases between. CDR3 sequence: CAISRQTNTEAFF. The CDR3 DNA is TGTGCCATCAGTCGACAAACGAACACTGAAGCTTTCTTT.

This clone has only one observation. One end of the junction fails to match germline, which may point to a read error. The chain combines TRBV7-9 with TRBJ1-2; the match to TRBD1 covers 7 bases. CDR3 length equals 13 residues. The germline V gene has CDR1 SEHNR and CDR2 FQNEAQ (reference sequence). CDR3 loop: CSSGKGQLYGYTF. CDR3 nucleotides: TGTTCCAGCGGAAAGGGACAGCTCTATGGCTACACCTTC.